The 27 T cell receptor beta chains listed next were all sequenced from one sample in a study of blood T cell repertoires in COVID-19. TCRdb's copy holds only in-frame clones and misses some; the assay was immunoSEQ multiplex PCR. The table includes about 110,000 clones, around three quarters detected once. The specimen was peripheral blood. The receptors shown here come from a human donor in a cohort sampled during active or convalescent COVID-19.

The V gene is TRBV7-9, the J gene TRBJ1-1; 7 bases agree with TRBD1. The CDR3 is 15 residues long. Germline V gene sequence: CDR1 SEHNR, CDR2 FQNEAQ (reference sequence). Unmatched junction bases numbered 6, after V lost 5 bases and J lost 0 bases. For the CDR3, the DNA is TGTGCCAGCAGCCCCCAAGGACAGGTGAACACTGAAGCTTTCTTT. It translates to CASSPQGQVNTEAFF.

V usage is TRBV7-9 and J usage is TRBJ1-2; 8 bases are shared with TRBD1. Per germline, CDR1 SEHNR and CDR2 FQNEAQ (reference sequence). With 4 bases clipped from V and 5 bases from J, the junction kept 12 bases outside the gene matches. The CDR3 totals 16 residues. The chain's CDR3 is CASSYGTGTSWYGYTF. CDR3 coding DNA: TGTGCCAGCAGCTACGGGACAGGCACAAGTTGGTATGGCTACACCTTC.

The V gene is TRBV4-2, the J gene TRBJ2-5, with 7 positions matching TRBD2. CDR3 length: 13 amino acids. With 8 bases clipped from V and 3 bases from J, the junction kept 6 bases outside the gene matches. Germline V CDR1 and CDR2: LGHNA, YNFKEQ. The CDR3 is CASGGGSKETQYF. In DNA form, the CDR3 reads TGTGCCAGCGGGGGGGGATCGAAAGAGACCCAGTACTTC.

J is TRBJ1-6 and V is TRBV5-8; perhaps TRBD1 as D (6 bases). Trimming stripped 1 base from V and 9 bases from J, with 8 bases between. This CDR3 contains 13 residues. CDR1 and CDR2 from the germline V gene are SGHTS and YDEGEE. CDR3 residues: CASSLLGASPLHF. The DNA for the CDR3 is TGTGCCAGCAGCTTGCTGGGGGCTTCACCCCTCCACTTT.

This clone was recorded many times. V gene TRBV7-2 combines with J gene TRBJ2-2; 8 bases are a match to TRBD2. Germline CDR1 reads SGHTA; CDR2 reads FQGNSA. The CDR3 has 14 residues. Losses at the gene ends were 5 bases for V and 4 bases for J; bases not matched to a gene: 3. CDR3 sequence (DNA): TGTGCCAGCAGCAAAACTAGCGGCACCGGGGAGCTGTTTTTT. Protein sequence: CASSKTSGTGELFF. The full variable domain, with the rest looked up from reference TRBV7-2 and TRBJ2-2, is GAGVSQSPSNKVTEKGKDVELRCDPISGHTALYWYRQSLGQGLEFLIYFQGNSAPDKSGLPSDRFSAERTGGSVSTLTIQRTQQEDSAVYLCASSKTSGTGELFFGEGSRLTVL.

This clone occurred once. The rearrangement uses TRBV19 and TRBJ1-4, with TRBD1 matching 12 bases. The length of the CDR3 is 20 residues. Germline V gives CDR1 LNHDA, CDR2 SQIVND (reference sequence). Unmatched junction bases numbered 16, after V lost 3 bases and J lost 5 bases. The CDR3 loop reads CASSMRVSGQGAPTNEKLFF. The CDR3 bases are TGTGCCAGTAGTATGAGGGTTTCGGGACAGGGGGCTCCGACGAATGAAAAACTGTTTTTT.

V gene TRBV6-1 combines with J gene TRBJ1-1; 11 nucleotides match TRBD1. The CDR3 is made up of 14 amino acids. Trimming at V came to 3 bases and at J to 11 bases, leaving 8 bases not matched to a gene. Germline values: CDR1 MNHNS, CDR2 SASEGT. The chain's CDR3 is CASSEDRGLRWAFF. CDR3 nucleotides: TGTGCCAGCAGTGAGGACAGGGGGCTTCGATGGGCTTTCTTT.

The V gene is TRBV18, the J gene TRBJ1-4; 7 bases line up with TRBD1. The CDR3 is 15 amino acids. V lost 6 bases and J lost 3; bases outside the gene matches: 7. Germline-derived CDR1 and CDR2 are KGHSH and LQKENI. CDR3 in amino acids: CASSLQGQANEKLFF. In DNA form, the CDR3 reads TGTGCCAGCTCGCTACAGGGGCAGGCTAATGAAAAACTGTTTTTT. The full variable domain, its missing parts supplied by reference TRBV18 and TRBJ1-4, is NAGVMQNPRHLVRRRGQEARLRCSPMKGHSHVYWYRQLPEEGLKFMVYLQKENIIDESGMPKERFSAEFPKEGPSILRIQQVVRGDSAAYFCASSLQGQANEKLFFGSGTQLSVL.

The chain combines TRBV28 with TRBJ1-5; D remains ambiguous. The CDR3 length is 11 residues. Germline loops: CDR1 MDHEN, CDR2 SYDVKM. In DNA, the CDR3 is TGTCGAGTAGAGAGCAATCAGCCCCAGCATTTT. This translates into CRVESNQPQHF.

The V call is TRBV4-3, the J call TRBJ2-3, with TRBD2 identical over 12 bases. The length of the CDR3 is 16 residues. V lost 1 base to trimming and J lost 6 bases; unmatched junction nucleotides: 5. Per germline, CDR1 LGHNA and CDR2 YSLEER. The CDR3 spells CASSQGTSGMMDTQYF. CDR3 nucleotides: TGCGCCAGCAGCCAAGGGACTAGCGGGATGATGGATACGCAGTATTTT.

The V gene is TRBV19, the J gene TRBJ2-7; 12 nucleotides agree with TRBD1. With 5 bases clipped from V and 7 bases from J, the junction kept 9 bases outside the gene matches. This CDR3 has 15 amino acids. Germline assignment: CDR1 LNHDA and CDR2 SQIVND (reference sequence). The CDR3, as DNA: TGTGCCAGTAGTTTAACGGGACAGGGGGCGCAGGAGCAGTACTTC. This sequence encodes CASSLTGQGAQEQYF.

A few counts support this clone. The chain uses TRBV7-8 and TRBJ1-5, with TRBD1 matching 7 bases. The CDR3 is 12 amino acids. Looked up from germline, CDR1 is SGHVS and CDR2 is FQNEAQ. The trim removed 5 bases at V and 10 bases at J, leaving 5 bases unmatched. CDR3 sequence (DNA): TGTGCCAGCAGCCCTGACAGGGCCCCCCAGCATTTT. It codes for CASSPDRAPQHF.

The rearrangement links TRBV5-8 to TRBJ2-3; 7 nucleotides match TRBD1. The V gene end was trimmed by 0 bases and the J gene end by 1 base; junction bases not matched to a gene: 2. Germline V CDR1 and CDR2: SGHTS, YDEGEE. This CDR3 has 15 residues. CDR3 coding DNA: TGTGCCAGCAGCTTGGTGGGACAGCGCACAGATACGCAGTATTTT. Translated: CASSLVGQRTDTQYF.

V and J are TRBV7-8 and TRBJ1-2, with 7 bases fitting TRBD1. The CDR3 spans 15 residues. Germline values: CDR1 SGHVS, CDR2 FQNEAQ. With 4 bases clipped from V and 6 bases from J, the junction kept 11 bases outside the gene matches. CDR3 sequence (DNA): TGTGCCAGCAGCTCCAAGCCACAGGGGCTAGATGGCTACACCTTC. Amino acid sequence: CASSSKPQGLDGYTF.

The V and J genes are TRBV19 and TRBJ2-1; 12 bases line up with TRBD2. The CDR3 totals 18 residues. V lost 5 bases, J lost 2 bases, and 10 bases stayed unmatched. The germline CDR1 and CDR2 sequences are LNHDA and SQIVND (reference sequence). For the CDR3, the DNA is TGTGCCAGTAGTGGTGGGGTTTCTAGCGGGAGGGCCTACAATGAGCAGTTCTTC. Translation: CASSGGVSSGRAYNEQFF.

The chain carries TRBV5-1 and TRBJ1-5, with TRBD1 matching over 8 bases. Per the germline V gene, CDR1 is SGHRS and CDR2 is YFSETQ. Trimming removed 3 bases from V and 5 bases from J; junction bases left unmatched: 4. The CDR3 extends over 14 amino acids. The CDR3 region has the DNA TGCGCCAGCAGCTCGACAGGGGATTATCAGCCCCAGCATTTT. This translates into CASSSTGDYQPQHF.

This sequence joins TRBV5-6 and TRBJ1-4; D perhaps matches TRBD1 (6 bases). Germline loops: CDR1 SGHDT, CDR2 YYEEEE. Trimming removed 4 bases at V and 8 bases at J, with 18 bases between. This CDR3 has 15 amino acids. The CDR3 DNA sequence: TGTGCCAGCAGCGCCCCCGGGGAAGGGGGAGAAAAACTGTTTTTT. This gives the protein CASSAPGEGGEKLFF.

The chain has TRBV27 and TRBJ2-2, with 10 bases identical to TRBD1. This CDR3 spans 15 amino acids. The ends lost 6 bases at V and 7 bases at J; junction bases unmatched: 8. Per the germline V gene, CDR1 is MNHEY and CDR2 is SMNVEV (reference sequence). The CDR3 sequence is CASRRQGAVIGELFF. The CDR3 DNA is TGTGCCAGCAGAAGACAGGGGGCGGTGATCGGGGAGCTGTTTTTT.

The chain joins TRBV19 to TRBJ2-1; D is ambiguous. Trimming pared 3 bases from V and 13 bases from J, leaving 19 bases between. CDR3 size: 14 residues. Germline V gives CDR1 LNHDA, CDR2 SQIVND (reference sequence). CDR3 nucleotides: TGTGCCAGTAGTATCGACATTCAATTCTATGCTCAGTTCTTC. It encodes CASSIDIQFYAQFF.

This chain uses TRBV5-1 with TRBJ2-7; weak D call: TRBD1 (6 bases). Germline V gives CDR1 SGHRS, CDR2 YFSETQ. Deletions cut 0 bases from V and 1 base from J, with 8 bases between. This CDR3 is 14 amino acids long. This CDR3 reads CASSLDRVSYEQYF. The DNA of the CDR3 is TGCGCCAGCAGCTTGGACAGGGTTTCCTACGAGCAGTACTTC.

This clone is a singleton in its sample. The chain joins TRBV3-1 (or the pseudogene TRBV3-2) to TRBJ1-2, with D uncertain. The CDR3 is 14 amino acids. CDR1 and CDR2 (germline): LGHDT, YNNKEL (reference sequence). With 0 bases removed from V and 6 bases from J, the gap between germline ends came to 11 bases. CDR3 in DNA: TGTGCCAGCAGCCAAGATATCCAGTTCCATGGCTACACCTTC. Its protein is CASSQDIQFHGYTF.

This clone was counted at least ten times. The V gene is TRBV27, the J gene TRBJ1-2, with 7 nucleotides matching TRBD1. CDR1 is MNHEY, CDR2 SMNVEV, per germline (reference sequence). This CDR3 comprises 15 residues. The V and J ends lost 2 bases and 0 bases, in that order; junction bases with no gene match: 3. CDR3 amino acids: CASSLRTGANYGYTF. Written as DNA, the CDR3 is TGTGCCAGCAGTTTAAGGACAGGAGCTAACTATGGCTACACCTTC.

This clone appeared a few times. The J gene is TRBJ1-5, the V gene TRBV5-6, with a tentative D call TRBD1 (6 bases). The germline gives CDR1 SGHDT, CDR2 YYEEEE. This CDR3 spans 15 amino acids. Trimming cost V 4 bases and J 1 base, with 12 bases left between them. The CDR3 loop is CASSPSDRSNQPQHF. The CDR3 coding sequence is TGTGCCAGCAGCCCCTCAGACAGGAGCAATCAGCCCCAGCATTTT.

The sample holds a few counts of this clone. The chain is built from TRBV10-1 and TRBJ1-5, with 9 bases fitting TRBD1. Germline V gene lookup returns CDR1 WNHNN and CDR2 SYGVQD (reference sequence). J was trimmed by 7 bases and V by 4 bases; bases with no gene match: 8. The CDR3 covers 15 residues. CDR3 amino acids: CASSGWGQGCQPQHF. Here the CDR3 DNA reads TGCGCCAGCAGTGGGTGGGGACAGGGTTGCCAGCCCCAGCATTTT.

CDR3 DNA sequence: TGTGCCAGTAGTTCCCGAACTCGGACTAGCGGGGAGACCCAGTACTTC. The encoded protein is CASSSRTRTSGETQYF. The V call is TRBV19, the J call TRBJ2-5; 11 bases align to TRBD2. After removal of 5 bases from V and 5 bases from J, the junction contained 10 bases not matched to a gene. The CDR3 extends over 16 amino acids. Germline assignment: CDR1 LNHDA and CDR2 SQIVND (reference sequence).

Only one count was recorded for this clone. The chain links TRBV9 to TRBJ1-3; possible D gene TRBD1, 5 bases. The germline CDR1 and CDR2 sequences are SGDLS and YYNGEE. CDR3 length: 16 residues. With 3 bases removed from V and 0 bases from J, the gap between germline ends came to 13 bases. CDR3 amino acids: CASSGLTASSGNTIYF. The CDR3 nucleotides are TGTGCCAGCAGCGGATTGACAGCGAGCTCTGGAAACACCATATATTTT.

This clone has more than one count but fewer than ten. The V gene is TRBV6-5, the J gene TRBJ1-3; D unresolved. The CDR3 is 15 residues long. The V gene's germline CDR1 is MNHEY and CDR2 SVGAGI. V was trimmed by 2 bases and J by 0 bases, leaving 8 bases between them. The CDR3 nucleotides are TGTGCCAGCAGTTACGGCAGTAACTCTGGAAACACCATATATTTT. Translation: CASSYGSNSGNTIYF.